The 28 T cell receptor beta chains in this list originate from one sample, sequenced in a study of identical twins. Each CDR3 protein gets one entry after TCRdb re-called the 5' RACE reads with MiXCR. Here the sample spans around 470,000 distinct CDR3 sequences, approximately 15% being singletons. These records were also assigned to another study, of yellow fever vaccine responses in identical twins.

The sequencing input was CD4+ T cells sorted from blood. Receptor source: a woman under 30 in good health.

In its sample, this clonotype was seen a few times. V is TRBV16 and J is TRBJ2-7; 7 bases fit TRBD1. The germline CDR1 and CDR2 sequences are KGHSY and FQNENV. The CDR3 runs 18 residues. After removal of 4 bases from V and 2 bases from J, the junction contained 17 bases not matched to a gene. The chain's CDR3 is CASSRMIMTGYPTYEQYF. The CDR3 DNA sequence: TGTGCCAGCAGCCGAATGATAATGACAGGGTACCCCACCTACGAGCAGTACTTC.

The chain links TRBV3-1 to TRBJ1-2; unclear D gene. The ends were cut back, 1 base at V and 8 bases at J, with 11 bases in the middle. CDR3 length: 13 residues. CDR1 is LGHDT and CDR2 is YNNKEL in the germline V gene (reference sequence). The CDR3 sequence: CASSQGLGGGYTF. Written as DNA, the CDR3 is TGTGCCAGCAGCCAAGGGCTGGGTGGCGGCTACACCTTC.

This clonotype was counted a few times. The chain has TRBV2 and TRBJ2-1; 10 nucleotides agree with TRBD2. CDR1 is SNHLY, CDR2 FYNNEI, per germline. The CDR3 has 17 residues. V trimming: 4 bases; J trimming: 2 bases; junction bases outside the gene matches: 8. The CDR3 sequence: CASSGASGRTAYNEQFF. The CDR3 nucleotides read TGTGCCAGCAGTGGGGCTAGCGGGAGAACTGCCTACAATGAGCAGTTCTTC.

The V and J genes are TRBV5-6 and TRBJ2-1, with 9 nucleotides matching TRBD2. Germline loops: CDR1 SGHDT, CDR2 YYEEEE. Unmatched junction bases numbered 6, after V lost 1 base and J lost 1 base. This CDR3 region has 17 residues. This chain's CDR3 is CASSLRLAVVSYNEQFF. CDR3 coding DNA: TGTGCCAGCAGCTTGAGACTAGCGGTGGTGTCCTACAATGAGCAGTTCTTC.

The CDR3 DNA sequence: TGTGCCAGCTCCCCGGGACTAGCTGTCACAGATACGCAGTATTTT. This sequence encodes CASSPGLAVTDTQYF. The chain has TRBV27 and TRBJ2-3; 9 bases are shared with TRBD2. The CDR3 loop spans 15 amino acids. The ends lost 8 bases at V and 2 bases at J; junction bases unmatched: 8. In germline, CDR1 is MNHEY, CDR2 SMNVEV (reference sequence).

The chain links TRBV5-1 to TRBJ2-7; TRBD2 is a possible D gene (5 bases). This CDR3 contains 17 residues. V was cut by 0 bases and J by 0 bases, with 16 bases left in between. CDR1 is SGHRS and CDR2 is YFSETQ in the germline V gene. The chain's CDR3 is CASSLGGSADISYEQYF. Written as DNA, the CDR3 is TGCGCCAGCAGCTTGGGCGGGTCAGCAGACATCTCCTACGAGCAGTACTTC.

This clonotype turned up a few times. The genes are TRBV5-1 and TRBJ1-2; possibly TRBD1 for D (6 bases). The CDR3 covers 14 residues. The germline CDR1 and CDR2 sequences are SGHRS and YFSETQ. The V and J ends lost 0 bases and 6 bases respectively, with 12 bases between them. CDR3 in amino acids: CASSLVAGVDGYTF. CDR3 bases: TGCGCCAGCAGCTTGGTGGCAGGGGTGGATGGCTACACCTTC.

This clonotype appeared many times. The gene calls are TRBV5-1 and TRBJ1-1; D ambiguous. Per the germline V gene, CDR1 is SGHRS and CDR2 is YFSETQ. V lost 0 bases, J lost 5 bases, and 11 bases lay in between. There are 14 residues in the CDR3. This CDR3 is CASSLAAASTEAFF. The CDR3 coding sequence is TGCGCCAGCAGCTTGGCCGCGGCGAGTACTGAAGCTTTCTTT.

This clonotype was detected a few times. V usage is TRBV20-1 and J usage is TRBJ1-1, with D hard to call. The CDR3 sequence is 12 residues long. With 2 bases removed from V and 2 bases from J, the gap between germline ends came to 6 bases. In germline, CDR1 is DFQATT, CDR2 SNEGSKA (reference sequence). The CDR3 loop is CSARQPNTEAFF. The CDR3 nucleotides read TGCAGTGCTAGACAACCAAACACTGAAGCTTTCTTT.

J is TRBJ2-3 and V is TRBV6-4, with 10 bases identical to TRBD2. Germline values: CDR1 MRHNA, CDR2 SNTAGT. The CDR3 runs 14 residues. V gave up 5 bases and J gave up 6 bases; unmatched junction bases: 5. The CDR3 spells CASSLAGVRDTQYF. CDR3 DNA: TGTGCCAGCAGTCTAGCGGGGGTCAGGGATACGCAGTATTTT.

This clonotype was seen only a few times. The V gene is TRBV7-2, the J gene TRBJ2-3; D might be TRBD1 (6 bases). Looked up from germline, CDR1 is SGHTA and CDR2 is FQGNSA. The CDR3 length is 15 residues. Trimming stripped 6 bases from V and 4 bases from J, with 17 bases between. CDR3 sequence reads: CASRPGQGIPDTQYF. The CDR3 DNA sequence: TGTGCCAGCAGGCCCGGCCAGGGGATTCCAGATACGCAGTATTTT. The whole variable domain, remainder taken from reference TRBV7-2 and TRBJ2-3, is GAGVSQSPSNKVTEKGKDVELRCDPISGHTALYWYRQSLGQGLEFLIYFQGNSAPDKSGLPSDRFSAERTGGSVSTLTIQRTQQEDSAVYLCASRPGQGIPDTQYFGPGTRLTVL.

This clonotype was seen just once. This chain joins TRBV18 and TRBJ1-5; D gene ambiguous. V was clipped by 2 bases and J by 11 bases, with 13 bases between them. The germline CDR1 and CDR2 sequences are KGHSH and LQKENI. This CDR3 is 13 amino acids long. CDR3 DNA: TGTGCCAGCTCACCATCACAGTCCCTAGCCCAGCATTTT. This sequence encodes CASSPSQSLAQHF. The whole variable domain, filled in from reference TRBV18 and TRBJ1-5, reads NAGVMQNPRHLVRRRGQEARLRCSPMKGHSHVYWYRQLPEEGLKFMVYLQKENIIDESGMPKERFSAEFPKEGPSILRIQQVVRGDSAAYFCASSPSQSLAQHFGDGTRLSIL.

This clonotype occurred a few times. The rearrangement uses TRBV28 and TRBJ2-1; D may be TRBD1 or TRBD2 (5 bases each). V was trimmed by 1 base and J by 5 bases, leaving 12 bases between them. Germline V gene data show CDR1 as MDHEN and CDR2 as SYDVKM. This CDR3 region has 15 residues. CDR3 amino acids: CASSLSGTENNEQFF. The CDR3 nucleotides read TGTGCCAGCAGTTTATCCGGGACGGAGAACAATGAGCAGTTCTTC. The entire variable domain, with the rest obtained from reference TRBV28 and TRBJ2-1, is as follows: DVKVTQSSRYLVKRTGEKVFLECVQDMDHENMFWYRQDPGLGLRLIYFSYDVKMKEKGDIPEGYSVSREKKERFSLILESASTNQTSMYLCASSLSGTENNEQFFGPGTRLTVL.

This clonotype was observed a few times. Here the CDR3 DNA reads TGCGCCAGCAGCTTTGGGGGAATCAAAAACATTCAGTACTTC. Protein: CASSFGGIKNIQYF. The gene calls are TRBV5-1 and TRBJ2-4; D is perhaps TRBD1 or TRBD2 (5 bases each). Looked up from germline, CDR1 is SGHRS and CDR2 is YFSETQ. V lost 2 bases, J lost 3 bases, and 9 bases lay in between. The CDR3 contains 14 residues.

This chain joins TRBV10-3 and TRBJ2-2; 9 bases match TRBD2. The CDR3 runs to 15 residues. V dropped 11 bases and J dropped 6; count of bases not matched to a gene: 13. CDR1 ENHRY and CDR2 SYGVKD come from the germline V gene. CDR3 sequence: CASSPGLADPGELFF. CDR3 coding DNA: TGTGCCTCCTCCCCGGGACTAGCCGACCCCGGGGAGCTGTTTTTT.

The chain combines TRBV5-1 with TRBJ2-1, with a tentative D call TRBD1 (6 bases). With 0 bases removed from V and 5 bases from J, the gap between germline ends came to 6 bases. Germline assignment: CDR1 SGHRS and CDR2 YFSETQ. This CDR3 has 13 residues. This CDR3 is CASSLGQDNEQFF. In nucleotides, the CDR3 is TGCGCCAGCAGCTTGGGACAGGACAATGAGCAGTTCTTC.

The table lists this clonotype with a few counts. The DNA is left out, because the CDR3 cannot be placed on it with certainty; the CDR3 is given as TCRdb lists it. The chain's CDR3 is CPLNLWGSGANVLTF. J is TRBJ2-6 and V is TRBV21-1. TRBV21-1 is marked as a pseudogene. Including both end residues, the CDR3 is 15 amino acids long.

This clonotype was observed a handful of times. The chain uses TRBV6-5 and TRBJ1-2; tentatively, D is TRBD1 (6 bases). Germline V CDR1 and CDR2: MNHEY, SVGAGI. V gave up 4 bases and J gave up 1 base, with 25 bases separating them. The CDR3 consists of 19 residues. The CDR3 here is CASSLTGLGGFKLNYGYTF. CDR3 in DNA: TGTGCCAGCAGTTTAACAGGGTTGGGGGGGTTCAAACTTAACTATGGCTACACCTTC.

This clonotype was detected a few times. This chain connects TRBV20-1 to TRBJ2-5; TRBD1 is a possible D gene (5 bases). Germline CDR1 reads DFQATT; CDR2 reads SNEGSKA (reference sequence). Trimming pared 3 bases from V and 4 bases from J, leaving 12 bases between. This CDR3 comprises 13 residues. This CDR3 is CSASKAGSETQYF. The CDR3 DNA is TGCAGTGCTAGTAAGGCAGGGTCAGAGACCCAGTACTTC.

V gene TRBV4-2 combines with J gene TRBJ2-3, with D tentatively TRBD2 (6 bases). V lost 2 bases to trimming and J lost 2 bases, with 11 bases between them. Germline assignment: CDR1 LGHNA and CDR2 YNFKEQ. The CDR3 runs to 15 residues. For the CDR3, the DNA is TGTGCCAGCAGCCAATCGGGGGAATCCACAGATACGCAGTATTTT. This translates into CASSQSGESTDTQYF.

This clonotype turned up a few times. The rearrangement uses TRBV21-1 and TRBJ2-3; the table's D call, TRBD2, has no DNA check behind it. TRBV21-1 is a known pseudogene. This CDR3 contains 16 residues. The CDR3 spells CASSNDRLETTDTQYF. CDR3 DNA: TGTGCCAGCAGCAACGACAGACTAGAAACCACAGATACGCAGTATTTT.

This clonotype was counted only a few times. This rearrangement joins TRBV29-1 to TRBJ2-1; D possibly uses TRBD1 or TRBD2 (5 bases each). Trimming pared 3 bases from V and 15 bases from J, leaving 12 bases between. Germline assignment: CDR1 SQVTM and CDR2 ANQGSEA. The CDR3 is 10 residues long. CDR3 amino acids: CSVDKGRVFF. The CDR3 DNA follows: TGCAGCGTTGACAAGGGACGGGTGTTCTTC.

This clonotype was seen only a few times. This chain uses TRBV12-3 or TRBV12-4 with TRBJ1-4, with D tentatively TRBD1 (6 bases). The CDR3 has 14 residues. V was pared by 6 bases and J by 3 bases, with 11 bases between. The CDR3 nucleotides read TGTGCCAGCAGACTGGGGGCAGCTAATGAAAAACTGTTTTTT. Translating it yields CASRLGAANEKLFF.

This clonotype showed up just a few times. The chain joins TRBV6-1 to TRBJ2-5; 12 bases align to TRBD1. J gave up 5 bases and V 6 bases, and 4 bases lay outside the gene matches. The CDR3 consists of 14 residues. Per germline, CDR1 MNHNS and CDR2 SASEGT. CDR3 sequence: CASSWDRGRETQYF. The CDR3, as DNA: TGTGCCAGCAGCTGGGACAGGGGGCGTGAGACCCAGTACTTC.

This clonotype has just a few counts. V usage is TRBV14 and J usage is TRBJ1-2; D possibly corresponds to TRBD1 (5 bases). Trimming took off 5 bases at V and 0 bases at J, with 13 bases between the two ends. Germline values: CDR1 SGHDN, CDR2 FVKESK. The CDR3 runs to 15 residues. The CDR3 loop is CASSANDRANYGYTF. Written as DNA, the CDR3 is TGTGCCAGCAGCGCGAACGACAGAGCTAACTATGGCTACACCTTC. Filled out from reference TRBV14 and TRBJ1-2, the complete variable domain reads EAGVTQFPSHSVIEKGQTVTLRCDPISGHDNLYWYRRVMGKEIKFLLHFVKESKQDESGMPNNRFLAERTGGTYSTLKVQPAELEDSGVYFCASSANDRANYGYTFGSGTRLTVV.

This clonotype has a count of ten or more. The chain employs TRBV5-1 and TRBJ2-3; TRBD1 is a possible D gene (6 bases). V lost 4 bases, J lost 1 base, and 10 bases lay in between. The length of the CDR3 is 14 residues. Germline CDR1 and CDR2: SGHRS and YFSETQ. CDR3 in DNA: TGCGCCAGCAGCCCTGGGACACGCACAGATACGCAGTATTTT. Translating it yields CASSPGTRTDTQYF.

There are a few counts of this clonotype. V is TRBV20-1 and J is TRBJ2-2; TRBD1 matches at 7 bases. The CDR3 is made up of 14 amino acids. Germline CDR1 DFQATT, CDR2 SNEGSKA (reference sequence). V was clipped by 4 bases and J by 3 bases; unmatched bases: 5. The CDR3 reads CSATRGLYTGELFF. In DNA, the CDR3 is TGCAGTGCTACCAGGGGGTTATACACCGGGGAGCTGTTTTTT.

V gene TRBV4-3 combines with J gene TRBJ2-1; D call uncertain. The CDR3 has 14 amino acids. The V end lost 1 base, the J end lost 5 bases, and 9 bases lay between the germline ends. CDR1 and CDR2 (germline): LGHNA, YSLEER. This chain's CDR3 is CASSQGVRHNEQFF. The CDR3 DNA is TGCGCCAGCAGCCAAGGCGTCAGGCACAATGAGCAGTTCTTC.